This T cell receptor beta chain was sequenced for a study of T cells in Graves' hyperthyroidism and ophthalmopathy. Amplified TCR beta CDR3 regions came from RNA transcripts. With the HTBI primer set, the TCR CDR3 went through a first round of RT-PCR. TCRdb reprocessed the multiplex PCR reads via MiXCR and lists one record per CDR3 protein. The sample has almost 600,000 distinct CDR3 sequences; roughly 13% are singletons. Thyroid ultrasound and orbital computed tomography, with clinical symptoms and serum thyroxine and TRAb, informed diagnoses. This CDR3 is built from 16 residues. Only a few counts were recorded for this clonotype. This may be a read error: a much more frequent sequence differs by one nucleotide.

The chain couples TRBV12-3 or TRBV12-4 to TRBJ2-1; D is ambiguous. The receptor comes from a woman under 40 with Graves' hyperthyroidism that later progressed to Graves' ophthalmopathy. What was sequenced was blood. CDR3 protein: CVSSLLRYSENNEQFF. The DNA of the CDR3 is TGTGTCAGCAGTTTACTGCGCTACAGCGAAAACAATGAGCAGTTCTTC.